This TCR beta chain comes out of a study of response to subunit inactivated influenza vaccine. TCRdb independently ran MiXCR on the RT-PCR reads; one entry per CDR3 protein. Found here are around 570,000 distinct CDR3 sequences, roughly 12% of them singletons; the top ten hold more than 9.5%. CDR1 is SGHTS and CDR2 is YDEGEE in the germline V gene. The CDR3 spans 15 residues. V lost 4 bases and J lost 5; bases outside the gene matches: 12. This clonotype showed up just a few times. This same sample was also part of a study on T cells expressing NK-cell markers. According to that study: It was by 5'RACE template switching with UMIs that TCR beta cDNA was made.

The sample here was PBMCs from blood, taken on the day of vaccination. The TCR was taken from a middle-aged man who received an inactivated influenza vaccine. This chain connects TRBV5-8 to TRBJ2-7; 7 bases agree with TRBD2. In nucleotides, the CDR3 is TGTGCCAGCAGCCTAGGGAGGGGTCGCTCGAACGAGCAGTACTTC. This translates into CASSLGRGRSNEQYF.